The 9 T cell receptor beta chains below come from one sample, sequenced in a study of patients and donors after allogeneic stem cell transplantation. A single record per CDR3 protein comes from TCRdb applying MiXCR to the RT-PCR reads. The data show some 960,000 distinct CDR3 sequences, under 20% seen once. The sequenced material came from blood, either unsorted or a sorted T cell fraction (not recorded which). Receptors were obtained from a human donor who was either an allogeneic HSCT recipient or a stem cell or donor lymphocyte infusion donor (not recorded which). It is not recorded whose cells these are; they may come from a transplant donor.

This clonotype was recorded a few times. J is TRBJ2-3 and V is TRBV7-9; 8 nucleotides line up with TRBD1. Germline V gene data show CDR1 as SEHNR and CDR2 as FQNEAQ (reference sequence). With V trimmed by 10 bases and J by 0 bases, 12 bases remained unmatched. The CDR3 totals 16 residues. CDR3 amino acids: CATRRTRTGSTDTQYF. The CDR3, as DNA: TGTGCCACCCGCAGGACCCGGACAGGGAGCACAGATACGCAGTATTTT.

The CDR3 nucleotides are TGTGCCAGCACCTCACGAGGTGGACTAATCTCCTACAATGAGCAGTTCTTC. Amino acid sequence: CASTSRGGLISYNEQFF. This chain uses TRBV27 with TRBJ2-1, with D possibly being TRBD2 (6 bases). The CDR3 totals 17 residues. Germline CDR1 reads MNHEY; CDR2 reads SMNVEV (reference sequence). Trimming cost V 7 bases and J 0 bases, with 19 bases left between them.

This clonotype occurred many times. The V call is TRBV5-1, the J call TRBJ2-2, with D perhaps TRBD1 or TRBD2 (6 bases each). The V gene's germline CDR1 is SGHRS and CDR2 YFSETQ. Between the trimmed V and J ends, which lost 4 bases and 6 bases, there was a span of 13 bases. There are 14 residues in the CDR3. The CDR3 reads CASSASGEAGELFF. For the CDR3, the DNA is TGCGCCAGCAGCGCATCAGGGGAGGCCGGGGAGCTGTTTTTT.

The chain carries TRBV7-2 and TRBJ2-2, with D perhaps TRBD2 (5 bases). The CDR3 contains 16 residues. Trimming stripped 1 base from V and 8 bases from J, with 17 bases between. Germline values: CDR1 SGHTA, CDR2 FQGNSA. DNA for the CDR3: TGTGCCAGCAGCTTAGAAGGGTGGACCACGGGAGGGGAGCTGTTTTTT. Protein product: CASSLEGWTTGGELFF.

This clonotype has only a few counts. V and J are TRBV24-1 and TRBJ2-1; the D is unclear. Trimming left V 5 bases short and J 8 bases short, with 18 bases between. CDR1 is KGHDR, CDR2 SFDVKD, per germline. The CDR3 contains 15 residues. CDR3 nucleotides: TGTGCCACCAGTGTTTCTGACGGACCCCTTTATGAGCAGTTCTTC. Translation: CATSVSDGPLYEQFF.

The chain combines TRBV15 with TRBJ1-5, with unresolved D. V was clipped by 0 bases and J by 6 bases, with 6 bases between them. This CDR3 has 13 residues. Germline CDR1 is LNHNV and CDR2 is YYDKDF (reference sequence). The CDR3 here is CATSRDRSQPQHF. Here the CDR3 DNA reads TGTGCCACCAGCAGAGATCGCTCTCAGCCCCAGCATTTT.

There are a few counts of this clonotype. The chain uses TRBV6-4 and TRBJ2-1; 9 bases match TRBD2. This CDR3 contains 12 residues. Unmatched junction bases numbered 4, after V lost 9 bases and J lost 7 bases. Germline V gene data show CDR1 as MRHNA and CDR2 as SNTAGT. The CDR3 bases are TGTGCCAGTCGTAGCGGGAGTAATGAGCAGTTCTTC. Encoded protein: CASRSGSNEQFF.

Ten or more counts support this clonotype. This chain connects TRBV12-3 or TRBV12-4 to TRBJ1-2; 8 positions match TRBD1. Trimming at V came to 4 bases and at J to 4 bases, leaving 2 bases not matched to a gene. This CDR3 has 13 residues. DNA of the CDR3: TGTGCCAGCAGTTCACAGGGGGGCTATGGCTACACCTTC. Translated: CASSSQGGYGYTF.

At least ten counts were recorded for this clonotype. This sequence joins TRBV20-1 and TRBJ1-5; 7 positions agree with TRBD1. Germline V CDR1 and CDR2: DFQATT, SNEGSKA (reference sequence). This CDR3 region has 12 residues. V dropped 1 base and J dropped 7; count of bases not matched to a gene: 1. The CDR3 sequence is CSARVGGQPQHF. CDR3 sequence (DNA): TGCAGTGCTAGAGTAGGGGGCCAGCCCCAGCATTTT.